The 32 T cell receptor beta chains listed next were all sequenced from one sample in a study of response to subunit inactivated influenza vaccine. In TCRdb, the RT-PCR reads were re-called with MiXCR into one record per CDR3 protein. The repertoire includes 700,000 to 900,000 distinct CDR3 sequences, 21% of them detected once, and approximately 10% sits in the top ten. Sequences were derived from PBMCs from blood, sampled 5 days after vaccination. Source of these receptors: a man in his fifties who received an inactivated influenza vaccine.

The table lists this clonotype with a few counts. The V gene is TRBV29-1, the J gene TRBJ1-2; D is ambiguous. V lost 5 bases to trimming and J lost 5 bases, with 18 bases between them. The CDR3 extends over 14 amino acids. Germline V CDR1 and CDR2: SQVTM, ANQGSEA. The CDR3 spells CSVSGSGLDYGYTF. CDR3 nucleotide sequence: TGCAGCGTTTCTGGGAGTGGGCTTGATTATGGCTACACCTTC.

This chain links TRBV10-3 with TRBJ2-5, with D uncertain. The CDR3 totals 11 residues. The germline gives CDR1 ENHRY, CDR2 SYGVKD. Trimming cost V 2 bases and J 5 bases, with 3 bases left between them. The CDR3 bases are TGTGCCATCAGTGAGGCGGAGACCCAGTACTTC. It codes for CAISEAETQYF.

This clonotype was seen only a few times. The CDR3 region is CATSEAKGGQETQYF. Here the CDR3 DNA reads TGTGCCACCAGTGAAGCTAAGGGGGGCCAAGAGACCCAGTACTTC. The rearrangement links TRBV24-1 to TRBJ2-5; D possibly uses TRBD1 or TRBD2 (6 bases each). Germline assignment: CDR1 KGHDR and CDR2 SFDVKD. Between the trimmed V and J ends, which lost 4 bases and 1 base, there was a span of 12 bases. The CDR3 consists of 15 residues.

The CDR3 region has the DNA TGTGCCAGCAGTGGACCGGGACTTGAGGACTACAATGAGCAGTTCTTC. The encoded protein is CASSGPGLEDYNEQFF. This sequence joins TRBV5-5 and TRBJ2-1, with a possible D match to TRBD2 (6 bases). V was cut by 5 bases and J by 3 bases, with 18 bases left in between. Germline lookup yields CDR1 SGHKS and CDR2 YYEKEE (reference sequence). The length of the CDR3 is 16 residues.

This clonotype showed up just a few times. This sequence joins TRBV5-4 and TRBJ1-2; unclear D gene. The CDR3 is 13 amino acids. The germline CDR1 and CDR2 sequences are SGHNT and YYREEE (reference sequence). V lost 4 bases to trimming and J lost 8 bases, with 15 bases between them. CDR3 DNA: TGTGCCAGCAGCCCGTTGGCGCCGCAGGGCTACACCTTC. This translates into CASSPLAPQGYTF. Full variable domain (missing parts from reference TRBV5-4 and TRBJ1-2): ETGVTQSPTHLIKTRGQQVTLRCSSQSGHNTVSWYQQALGQGPQFIFQYYREEENGRGNFPPRFSGLQFPNYSSELNVNALELDDSALYLCASSPLAPQGYTFGSGTRLTVV.

CDR3 sequence (DNA): TGTGCCAGCAGTTTATTGGACAGGGGCGAGCAGTACTTC. This sequence encodes CASSLLDRGEQYF. The chain couples TRBV6-2 or TRBV6-3 to TRBJ2-7; TRBD1 matches 9 bases. Per the germline V gene, CDR1 is MNHEY and CDR2 is SVGEGT. With 4 bases clipped from V and 6 bases from J, the junction kept 4 bases outside the gene matches. The CDR3 sequence is 13 residues long.

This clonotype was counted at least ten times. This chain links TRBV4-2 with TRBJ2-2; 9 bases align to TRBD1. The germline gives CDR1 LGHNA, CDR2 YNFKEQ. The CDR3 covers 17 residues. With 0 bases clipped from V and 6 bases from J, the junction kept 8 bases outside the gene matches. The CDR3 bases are TGTGCCAGCAGCCAAGATAAAATAGGACAGGGGTCCGGGGAGCTGTTTTTT. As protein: CASSQDKIGQGSGELFF.

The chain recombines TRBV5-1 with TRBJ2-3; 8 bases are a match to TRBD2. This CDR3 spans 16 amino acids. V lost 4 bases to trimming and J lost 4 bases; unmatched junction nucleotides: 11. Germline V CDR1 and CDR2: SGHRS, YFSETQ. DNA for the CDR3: TGCGCCAGCAGCCATGGACTAGCCAATAAGCCAGATACGCAGTATTTT. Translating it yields CASSHGLANKPDTQYF.

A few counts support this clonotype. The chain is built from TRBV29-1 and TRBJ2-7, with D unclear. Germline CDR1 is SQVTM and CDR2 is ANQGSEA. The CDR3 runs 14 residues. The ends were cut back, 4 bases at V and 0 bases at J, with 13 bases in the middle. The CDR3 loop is CSVAYGPSSYEQYF. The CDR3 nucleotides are TGCAGCGTTGCATACGGCCCAAGCTCCTACGAGCAGTACTTC.

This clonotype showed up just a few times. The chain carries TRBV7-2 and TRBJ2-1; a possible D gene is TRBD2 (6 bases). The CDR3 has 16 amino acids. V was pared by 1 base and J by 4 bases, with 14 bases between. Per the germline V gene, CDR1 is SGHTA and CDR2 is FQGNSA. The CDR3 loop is CASSLGPGEGYNEQFF. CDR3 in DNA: TGTGCCAGCAGCTTAGGTCCGGGAGAGGGGTACAATGAGCAGTTCTTC. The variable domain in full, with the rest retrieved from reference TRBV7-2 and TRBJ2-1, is GAGVSQSPSNKVTEKGKDVELRCDPISGHTALYWYRQSLGQGLEFLIYFQGNSAPDKSGLPSDRFSAERTGGSVSTLTIQRTQQEDSAVYLCASSLGPGEGYNEQFFGPGTRLTVL.

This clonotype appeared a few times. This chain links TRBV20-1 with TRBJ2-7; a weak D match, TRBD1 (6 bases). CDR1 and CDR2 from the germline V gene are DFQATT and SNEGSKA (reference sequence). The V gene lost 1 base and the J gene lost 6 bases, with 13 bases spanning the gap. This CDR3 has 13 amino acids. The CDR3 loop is CSARAGTRGEQYF. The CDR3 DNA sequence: TGCAGTGCTAGAGCCGGGACCAGGGGCGAGCAGTACTTC.

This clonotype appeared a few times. CDR3 amino acids: CASVLGTSGNNEQFF. DNA for the CDR3: TGTGCCAGCGTTTTGGGGACTAGCGGAAACAATGAGCAGTTCTTC. This sequence joins TRBV12-3 or TRBV12-4 and TRBJ2-1, with 11 nucleotides matching TRBD2. This CDR3 is 15 amino acids long. J gave up 5 bases and V 8 bases, and 8 bases lay outside the gene matches.

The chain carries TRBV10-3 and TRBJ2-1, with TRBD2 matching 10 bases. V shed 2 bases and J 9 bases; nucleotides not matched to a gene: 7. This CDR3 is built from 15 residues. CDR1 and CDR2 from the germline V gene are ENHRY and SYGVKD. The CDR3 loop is CAISEVAGGLAEQFF. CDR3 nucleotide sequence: TGTGCCATCAGTGAGGTAGCGGGAGGACTGGCTGAGCAGTTCTTC.

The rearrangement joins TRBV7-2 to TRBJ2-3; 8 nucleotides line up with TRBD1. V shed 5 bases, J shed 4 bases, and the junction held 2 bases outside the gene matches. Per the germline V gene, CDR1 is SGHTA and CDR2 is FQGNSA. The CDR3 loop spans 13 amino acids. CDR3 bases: TGTGCCAGCAGCACCAGGGGGCCAGATACGCAGTATTTT. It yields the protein CASSTRGPDTQYF.

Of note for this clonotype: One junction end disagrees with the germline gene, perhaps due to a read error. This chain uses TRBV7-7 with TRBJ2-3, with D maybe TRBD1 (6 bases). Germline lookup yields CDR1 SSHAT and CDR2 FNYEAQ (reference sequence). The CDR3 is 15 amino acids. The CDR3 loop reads CASSFGDTSTDTQYF. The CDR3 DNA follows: TGTGCTAGCAGCTTCGGGGACACTAGCACAGATACGCAGTATTTT.

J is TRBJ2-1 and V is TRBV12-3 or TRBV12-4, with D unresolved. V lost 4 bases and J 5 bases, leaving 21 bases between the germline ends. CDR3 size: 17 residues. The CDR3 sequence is CASSSHRPGNWDNEQFF. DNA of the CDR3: TGTGCCAGCAGTTCACATAGGCCAGGTAACTGGGACAATGAGCAGTTCTTC.

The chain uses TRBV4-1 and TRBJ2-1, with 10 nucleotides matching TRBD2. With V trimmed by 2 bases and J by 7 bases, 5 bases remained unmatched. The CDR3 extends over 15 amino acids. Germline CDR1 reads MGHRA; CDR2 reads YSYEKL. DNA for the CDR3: TGCGCCAGCAGCCAACTACCTAGCGGGGGTAATGAGCAGTTCTTC. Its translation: CASSQLPSGGNEQFF.

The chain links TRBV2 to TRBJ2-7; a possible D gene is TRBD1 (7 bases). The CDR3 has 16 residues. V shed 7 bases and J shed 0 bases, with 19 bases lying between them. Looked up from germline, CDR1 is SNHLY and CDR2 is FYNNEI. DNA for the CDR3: TGTGCCAGCATTTACATCAGGGGGGCCAGCTCCTACGAGCAGTACTTC. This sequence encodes CASIYIRGASSYEQYF.

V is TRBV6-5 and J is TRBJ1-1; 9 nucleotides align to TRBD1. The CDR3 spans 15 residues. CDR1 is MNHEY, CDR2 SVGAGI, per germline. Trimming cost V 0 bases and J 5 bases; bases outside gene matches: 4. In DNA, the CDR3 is TGTGCCAGCAGTTACTCTGACAGGGGGGGGACTGAAGCTTTCTTT. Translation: CASSYSDRGGTEAFF.

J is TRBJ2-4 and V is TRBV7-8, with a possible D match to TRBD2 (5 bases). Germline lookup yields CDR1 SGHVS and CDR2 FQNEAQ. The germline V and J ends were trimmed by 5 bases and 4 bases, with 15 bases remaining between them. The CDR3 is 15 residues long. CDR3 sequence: CASSLTPRGKNIQYF. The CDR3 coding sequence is TGTGCCAGCAGCCTAACTCCCCGGGGAAAAAACATTCAGTACTTC. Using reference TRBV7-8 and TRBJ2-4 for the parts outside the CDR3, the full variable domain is GAGVSQSPRYKVAKRGQDVALRCDPISGHVSLFWYQQALGQGPEFLTYFQNEAQLDKSGLPSDRFFAERPEGSVSTLKIQRTQQEDSAVYLCASSLTPRGKNIQYFGAGTRLSVL.

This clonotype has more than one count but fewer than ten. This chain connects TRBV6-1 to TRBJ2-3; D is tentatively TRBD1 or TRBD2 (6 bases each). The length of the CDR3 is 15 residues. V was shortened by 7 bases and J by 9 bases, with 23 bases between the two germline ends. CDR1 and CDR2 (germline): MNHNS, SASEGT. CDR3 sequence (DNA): TGTGCCAGCAATGTGGTCGCGGGATCCCAGGGGACGCAGTATTTT. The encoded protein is CASNVVAGSQGTQYF.

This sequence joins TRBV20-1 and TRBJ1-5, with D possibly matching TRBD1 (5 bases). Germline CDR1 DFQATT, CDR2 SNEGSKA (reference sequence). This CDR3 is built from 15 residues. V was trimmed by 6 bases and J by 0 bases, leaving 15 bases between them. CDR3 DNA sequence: TGCAGTGCACCTCAGGGCGTCCCTAGCAATCAGCCCCAGCATTTT. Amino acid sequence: CSAPQGVPSNQPQHF.

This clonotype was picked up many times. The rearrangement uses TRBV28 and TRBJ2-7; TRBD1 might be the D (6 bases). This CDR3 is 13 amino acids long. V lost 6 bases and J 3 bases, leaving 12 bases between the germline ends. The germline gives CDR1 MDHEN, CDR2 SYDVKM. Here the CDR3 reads CASSKGHVYEQYF. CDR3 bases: TGTGCCAGCAGCAAGGGACACGTCTACGAGCAGTACTTC.

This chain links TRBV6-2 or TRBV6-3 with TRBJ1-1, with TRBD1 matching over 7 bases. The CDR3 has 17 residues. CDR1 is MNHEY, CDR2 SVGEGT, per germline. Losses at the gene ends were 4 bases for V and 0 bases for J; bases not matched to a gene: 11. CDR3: CASSSLAWGQMNTEAFF. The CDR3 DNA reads TGTGCCAGCAGTTCACTTGCCTGGGGACAGATGAACACTGAAGCTTTCTTT.

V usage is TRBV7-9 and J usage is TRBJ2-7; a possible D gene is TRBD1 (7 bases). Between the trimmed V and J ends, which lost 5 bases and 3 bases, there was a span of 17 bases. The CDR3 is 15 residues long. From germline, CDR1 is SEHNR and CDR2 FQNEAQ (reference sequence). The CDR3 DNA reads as TGTGCCAGCAGCCCCTTAGACAGGGACTTCTACGAGCAGTACTTC. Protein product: CASSPLDRDFYEQYF. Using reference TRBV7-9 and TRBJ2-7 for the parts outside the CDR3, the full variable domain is DTGVSQNPRHKITKRGQNVTFRCDPISEHNRLYWYRQTLGQGPEFLTYFQNEAQLEKSRLLSDRFSAERPKGSFSTLEIQRTEQGDSAMYLCASSPLDRDFYEQYFGPGTRLTVT.

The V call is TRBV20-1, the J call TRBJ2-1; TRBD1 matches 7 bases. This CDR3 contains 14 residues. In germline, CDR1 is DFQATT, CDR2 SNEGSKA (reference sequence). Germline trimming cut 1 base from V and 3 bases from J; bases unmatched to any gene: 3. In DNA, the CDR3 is TGCAGTGCTAGAGTGGCAGGGGGCTACAATGAGCAGTTCTTC. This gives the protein CSARVAGGYNEQFF.

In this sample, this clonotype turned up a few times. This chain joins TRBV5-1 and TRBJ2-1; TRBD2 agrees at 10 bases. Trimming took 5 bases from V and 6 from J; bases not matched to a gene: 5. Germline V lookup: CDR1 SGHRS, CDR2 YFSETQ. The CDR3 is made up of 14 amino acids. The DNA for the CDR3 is TGCGCCAGCAGGCTACTAGCGGGACCCAATGAGCAGTTCTTC. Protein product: CASRLLAGPNEQFF. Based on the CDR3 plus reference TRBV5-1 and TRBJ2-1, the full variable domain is KAGVTQTPRYLIKTRGQQVTLSCSPISGHRSVSWYQQTPGQGLQFLFEYFSETQRNKGNFPGRFSGRQFSNSRSEMNVSTLELGDSALYLCASRLLAGPNEQFFGPGTRLTVL.

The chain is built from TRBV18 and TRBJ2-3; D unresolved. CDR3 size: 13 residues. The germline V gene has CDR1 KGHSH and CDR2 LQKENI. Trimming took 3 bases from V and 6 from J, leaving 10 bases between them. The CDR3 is CASSPQYGDTQYF. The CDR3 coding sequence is TGTGCCAGCTCACCGCAATATGGGGATACGCAGTATTTT. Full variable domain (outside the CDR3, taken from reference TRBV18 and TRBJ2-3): NAGVMQNPRHLVRRRGQEARLRCSPMKGHSHVYWYRQLPEEGLKFMVYLQKENIIDESGMPKERFSAEFPKEGPSILRIQQVVRGDSAAYFCASSPQYGDTQYFGPGTRLTVL.

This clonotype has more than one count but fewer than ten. CDR3 in amino acids: CASSLYGLAKNTGELFF. The CDR3 coding sequence is TGTGCCAGCAGCTTATATGGACTAGCGAAGAACACCGGGGAGCTGTTTTTT. The genes are TRBV7-8 and TRBJ2-2; 9 bases are a match to TRBD2. The CDR3 is 17 amino acids. After removal of 2 bases from V and 1 base from J, the junction contained 5 bases not matched to a gene. CDR1 SGHVS and CDR2 FQNEAQ come from the germline V gene.

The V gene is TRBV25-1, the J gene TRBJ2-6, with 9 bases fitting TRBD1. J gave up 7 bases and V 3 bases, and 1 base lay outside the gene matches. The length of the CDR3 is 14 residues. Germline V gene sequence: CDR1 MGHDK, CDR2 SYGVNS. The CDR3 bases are TGTGCCAGCAGTGAGGACAGGGGAGCCAACGTCCTGACTTTC. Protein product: CASSEDRGANVLTF.

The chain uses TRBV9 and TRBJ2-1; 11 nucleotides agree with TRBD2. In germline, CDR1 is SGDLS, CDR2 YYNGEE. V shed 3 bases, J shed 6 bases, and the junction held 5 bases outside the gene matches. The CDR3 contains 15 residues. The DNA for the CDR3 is TGTGCCAGCAGCGATAGCGGGAGGGTCCTCAATGAGCAGTTCTTC. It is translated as CASSDSGRVLNEQFF.

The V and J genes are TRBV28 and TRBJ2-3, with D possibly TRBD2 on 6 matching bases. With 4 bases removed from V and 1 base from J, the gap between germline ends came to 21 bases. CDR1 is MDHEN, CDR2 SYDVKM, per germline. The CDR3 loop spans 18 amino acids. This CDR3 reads CASSSYSGTQLGTDTQYF. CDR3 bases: TGTGCCAGCAGTTCGTACTCCGGGACTCAATTGGGCACAGATACGCAGTATTTT.